This T cell receptor beta chain derives from a study of T cells after yellow fever vaccination. Across the study: SMART-Seq v4 Ultra Low Input prepared libraries from low-cell fractions.

On this clonotype: What it recognizes is unknown.

Findings and limits, study-wide: The booster saw the reappearance of most primary-vaccination clones (roughly 96% CD4, 88% CD8). The secondary response showed a weaker magnitude and a faster peak, day 5 versus 15.

Looked up from germline, CDR1 is DFQATT and CDR2 is SNEGSKA (reference sequence). The CDR3 runs to 14 residues. V gave up 4 bases and J gave up 4 bases, with 14 bases separating them. 5'RACE template switching produced TCR cDNA carrying a universal primer site and UMIs. Each CDR3 protein gets one entry after TCRdb re-called the 5' RACE reads with MiXCR. The repertoire holds over 300,000 distinct CDR3 sequences, with approximately 3.9% as singletons. The specimen was PBMCs, collected on the day of the yellow fever booster vaccination. The source is a man aged 18 to 30 who received the YFV17D yellow fever vaccine. V gene TRBV20-1 combines with J gene TRBJ2-1; D possibly corresponds to TRBD2 (5 bases). The DNA of the CDR3 is TGCAGTGCTACGGGATCTCAAATTTACAATGAGCAGTTCTTC. It codes for CSATGSQIYNEQFF.